Presented here are 15 T cell receptor beta chains from one specimen sequenced in a study of cytomegalovirus exposure and HLA in healthy donors. PCR was performed using 60 Vbeta and 13 Jbeta primers. TCRdb's table, derived via immunoSEQ multiplex PCR, lists solely in-frame clones and lacks some. The table lists 70,000 to 85,000 clones, about 68% of them singletons. The sample consisted of PBMCs. The receptors originated from a man aged 40-50 years in good health and CMV-seropositive.

Comment on this clone: Different DNA sequences within this sample yield the same CDR3. V and J are TRBV5-1 and TRBJ2-7; D uncertain. Germline-derived CDR1 and CDR2 are SGHRS and YFSETQ. There are 14 residues in the CDR3. Between the trimmed V and J ends, which lost 0 bases and 1 base, there was a span of 8 bases. The CDR3 reads CASSLEASSYEQYF. The CDR3, as DNA: TGCGCCAGCAGCTTGGAAGCTTCATCCTACGAGCAGTACTTC.

The chain joins TRBV4-2 to TRBJ2-3; tentative D call: TRBD1 (5 bases). Trimming pared 0 bases from V and 1 base from J, leaving 5 bases between. Per germline, CDR1 LGHNA and CDR2 YNFKEQ. The length of the CDR3 is 14 residues. The CDR3 DNA is TGTGCCAGCAGCCAAGAACAGGGCACAGATACGCAGTATTTT. It codes for CASSQEQGTDTQYF.

V usage is TRBV30 and J usage is TRBJ2-2; the D is unclear. CDR1 is GTSNPN and CDR2 is SVGIG in the germline V gene (reference sequence). This CDR3 spans 14 amino acids. V gave up 3 bases and J gave up 4 bases, with 12 bases separating them. In nucleotides, the CDR3 is TGTGCCTGGAGCCCCACGGGTCTCACCGGGGAGCTGTTTTTT. This translates into CAWSPTGLTGELFF.

The genes are TRBV7-9 and TRBJ1-2; 8 bases agree with TRBD1. This CDR3 comprises 13 residues. Germline assignment: CDR1 SEHNR and CDR2 FQNEAQ (reference sequence). V lost 8 bases to trimming and J lost 4 bases; unmatched junction nucleotides: 6. The CDR3 nucleotides are TGTGCCAGCGGACCCGGGACAGGCTATGGCTACACCTTC. Amino acids: CASGPGTGYGYTF.

This rearrangement joins TRBV6-6 to TRBJ2-5, with TRBD1 identical over 7 bases. CDR1 is MNHNY, CDR2 SVGAGI, per germline (reference sequence). The V and J ends lost 7 bases and 7 bases, in that order; junction bases with no gene match: 9. The length of the CDR3 is 13 residues. This CDR3 is CASTYGDRPTQYF. CDR3 nucleotide sequence: TGTGCCAGCACCTACGGGGACAGACCGACCCAGTACTTC.

The V gene is TRBV6-1, the J gene TRBJ2-7, with 12 bases fitting TRBD1. CDR3 size: 14 residues. In germline, CDR1 is MNHNS, CDR2 SASEGT. J gave up 4 bases and V 6 bases, and 4 bases lay outside the gene matches. This chain's CDR3 is CASSRDRGQYEQYF. For the CDR3, the DNA is TGTGCCAGCAGCCGGGACAGGGGGCAATACGAGCAGTACTTC.

This clone showed up just a few times. The J gene is TRBJ1-1, the V gene TRBV5-6, with TRBD1 matching 10 bases. This CDR3 is built from 15 residues. Germline lookup yields CDR1 SGHDT and CDR2 YYEEEE. J was trimmed by 0 bases and V by 4 bases; bases with no gene match: 3. The chain's CDR3 is CASSRDRGLNTEAFF. CDR3 sequence (DNA): TGTGCCAGCAGCCGGGACAGGGGCCTGAACACTGAAGCTTTCTTT.

J is TRBJ2-2 and V is TRBV12-5, with D perhaps matching TRBD2 (6 bases). Trimming pared 3 bases from V and 1 base from J, leaving 15 bases between. The length of the CDR3 is 17 residues. Germline CDR1 is LGHNT and CDR2 is FRNRAP. The CDR3 sequence is CASGFFPGDQNTGELFF. CDR3 DNA sequence: TGTGCTAGTGGTTTTTTTCCGGGGGACCAGAACACCGGGGAGCTGTTTTTT.

The genes are TRBV5-6 and TRBJ2-7; D is perhaps TRBD1 (7 bases). The CDR3 loop spans 16 amino acids. Germline assignment: CDR1 SGHDT and CDR2 YYEEEE. The germline V and J ends were trimmed by 3 bases and 1 base, with 17 bases remaining between them. In DNA, the CDR3 is TGTGCCAGCAGCTCGATGGGGGGACAGCCTTCCTACGAGCAGTACTTC. It encodes CASSSMGGQPSYEQYF.

This chain uses TRBV15 with TRBJ2-3; TRBD2 is a possible D gene (6 bases). The germline V and J ends were trimmed by 1 base and 0 bases, with 14 bases remaining between them. Per germline, CDR1 LNHNV and CDR2 YYDKDF (reference sequence). This CDR3 comprises 17 residues. This chain's CDR3 is CATSRGVGSLSTDTQYF. CDR3 bases: TGTGCCACCAGCAGAGGGGTCGGGAGCCTGAGCACAGATACGCAGTATTTT.

The V gene is TRBV7-2, the J gene TRBJ1-2, with 7 bases matching TRBD1. The length of the CDR3 is 14 residues. Looked up from germline, CDR1 is SGHTA and CDR2 is FQGNSA. Trimming removed 5 bases from V and 2 bases from J; junction bases left unmatched: 5. This CDR3 reads CASSLEQGNYGYTF. CDR3 nucleotides: TGTGCCAGCAGCCTAGAACAGGGGAACTATGGCTACACCTTC. The variable domain in full, completed from reference TRBV7-2 and TRBJ1-2, reads GAGVSQSPSNKVTEKGKDVELRCDPISGHTALYWYRQSLGQGLEFLIYFQGNSAPDKSGLPSDRFSAERTGGSVSTLTIQRTQQEDSAVYLCASSLEQGNYGYTFGSGTRLTVV.

This rearrangement joins TRBV7-8 to TRBJ1-6, with 7 positions matching TRBD1. Germline lookup yields CDR1 SGHVS and CDR2 FQNEAQ. There are 19 residues in the CDR3. The V segment lost 1 base and the J segment 0 bases; nucleotides outside the gene matches: 9. The DNA of the CDR3 is TGTGCCAGCAGCTTAGAGTTCTCGGGACAGAGCTCCTATAATTCACCCCTCCACTTT. Translated: CASSLEFSGQSSYNSPLHF.

The J gene is TRBJ2-5, the V gene TRBV11-3; D possibly corresponds to TRBD2 (5 bases). CDR1 and CDR2 from the germline V gene are SGHNT and YENEEA. The ends were cut back, 3 bases at V and 5 bases at J, with 19 bases in the middle. CDR3 size: 16 residues. CDR3 sequence: CASSFSHGRDTETQYF. CDR3 DNA sequence: TGTGCCAGCAGCTTTTCCCACGGACGGGATACGGAGACCCAGTACTTC. The whole variable domain, remainder taken from reference TRBV11-3 and TRBJ2-5, is EAGVVQSPRYKIIEKKQPVAFWCNPISGHNTLYWYLQNLGQGPELLIRYENEEAVDDSQLPKDRFSAERLKGVDSTLKIQPAELGDSAVYLCASSFSHGRDTETQYFGPGTRLLVL.

This chain joins TRBV15 and TRBJ2-1, with 10 bases fitting TRBD2. The CDR3 is made up of 14 amino acids. CDR1 and CDR2 (germline): LNHNV, YYDKDF (reference sequence). V was clipped by 4 bases and J by 6 bases; unmatched bases: 3. The CDR3 here is CATSTGLAFNEQFF. The CDR3 nucleotides read TGTGCCACCAGCACGGGACTAGCGTTCAATGAGCAGTTCTTC.

This sequence joins TRBV6-1 and TRBJ1-1, with TRBD1 matching 7 bases. The CDR3 covers 15 residues. Germline assignment: CDR1 MNHNS and CDR2 SASEGT. Unmatched junction bases numbered 16, after V lost 5 bases and J lost 10 bases. The DNA for the CDR3 is TGTGCCAGCAGTCTTTTATCGGGACAGCCTAGGGCAGCTTTCTTT. This gives the protein CASSLLSGQPRAAFF.